Shown below are 14 T cell receptor beta chains from a single sample sequenced in a study of control samples from healthy donors and cancer patients. The table came from immunoSEQ multiplex PCR; TCRdb's copy has only in-frame clones and leaves some out. The table includes 160,000 or so clones, over 95% detected once. The sequenced sample consisted of blood. The receptors shown here come from a woman aged 25-40 years in good health.

Details on this clone: Germline is not matched at one junction end, which may reflect a read error. The J gene is TRBJ2-5, the V gene TRBV19; tentatively, D is TRBD1 (6 bases). CDR1 and CDR2 (germline): LNHDA, SQIVND (reference sequence). CDR3 length: 12 amino acids. CDR3 nucleotide sequence: TGTGCCAGTAGCCCCAACACGGGACACGTGGACTTC. Residues: CASSPNTGHVDF.

The chain combines TRBV5-1 with TRBJ2-7, with a possible D match to TRBD2 (5 bases). This CDR3 comprises 12 residues. The V end was cut by 4 bases, the J end by 4 bases, with 9 bases between. Germline V gene sequence: CDR1 SGHRS, CDR2 YFSETQ. The CDR3 is CASSLLGYEQYF. CDR3 sequence (DNA): TGCGCCAGCAGCCTACTAGGGTACGAGCAGTACTTC.

J is TRBJ2-7 and V is TRBV27; D is perhaps TRBD2 (6 bases). The V end was cut by 2 bases, the J end by 1 base, with 9 bases between. CDR3 size: 14 residues. Germline V gives CDR1 MNHEY, CDR2 SMNVEV (reference sequence). CDR3 amino acids: CASSLAGRSYEQYF. The CDR3 nucleotides read TGTGCCAGCAGTTTAGCGGGGAGATCCTACGAGCAGTACTTC.

The J gene is TRBJ2-1, the V gene TRBV5-4; 7 nucleotides line up with TRBD2. The CDR3 has 14 amino acids. The V gene end was trimmed by 0 bases and the J gene end by 9 bases; junction bases not matched to a gene: 6. Germline V lookup: CDR1 SGHNT, CDR2 YYREEE (reference sequence). The CDR3 nucleotides are TGTGCCAGCAGCTTGGAGGGACTATCGGCTGAGCAGTTCTTC. It is translated as CASSLEGLSAEQFF.

The chain employs TRBV18 and TRBJ1-1, with D possibly TRBD1 on 6 matching bases. Germline CDR1 KGHSH, CDR2 LQKENI. The ends were cut back, 3 bases at V and 1 base at J, with 12 bases in the middle. The CDR3 is 15 amino acids. The CDR3 DNA follows: TGTGCCAGCTCACCCCGACAGGTTCAGAACACTGAAGCTTTCTTT. Its protein is CASSPRQVQNTEAFF.

The V gene is TRBV7-9, the J gene TRBJ1-2; D may be TRBD1 (6 bases). Per germline, CDR1 SEHNR and CDR2 FQNEAQ (reference sequence). The CDR3 contains 13 residues. Trimming took 3 bases from V and 2 from J, leaving 7 bases between them. The CDR3 sequence: CASSFTGNYGYTF. CDR3 coding DNA: TGTGCCAGCAGCTTTACAGGGAACTATGGCTACACCTTC.

The genes are TRBV4-2 and TRBJ2-5; D not resolved. CDR1 is LGHNA and CDR2 is YNFKEQ in the germline V gene. Trimming left V 4 bases short and J 1 base short, with 10 bases between. CDR3 length: 14 amino acids. In nucleotides, the CDR3 is TGTGCCAGCAGCCCTGGTCAGGTCCAAGAGACCCAGTACTTC. Protein: CASSPGQVQETQYF.

The chain joins TRBV28 to TRBJ2-7; either TRBD1 or TRBD2 may supply D (6 bases each). V was pared by 5 bases and J by 3 bases, with 23 bases between. Germline V gene data show CDR1 as MDHEN and CDR2 as SYDVKM. This CDR3 region has 17 residues. CDR3 DNA: TGTGCCAGCAGTCCTATAGGGGGGCAGTCCAGGTTCTACGAGCAGTACTTC. Its protein product is CASSPIGGQSRFYEQYF.

The chain employs TRBV4-1 and TRBJ1-3; TRBD1 might be the D (5 bases). With 5 bases removed from V and 3 bases from J, the gap between germline ends came to 14 bases. Germline V lookup: CDR1 MGHRA, CDR2 YSYEKL. This CDR3 is 15 amino acids long. CDR3 protein: CASSSPGGIGNTIYF. CDR3 DNA sequence: TGCGCCAGCAGCTCCCCGGGGGGGATTGGAAACACCATATATTTT.

V gene TRBV5-4 combines with J gene TRBJ2-1; D is perhaps TRBD2 (5 bases). In germline, CDR1 is SGHNT, CDR2 YYREEE (reference sequence). Trimming took 2 bases from V and 0 from J, leaving 12 bases between them. This CDR3 is 16 amino acids long. The CDR3 region is CASSFNRGSSYNEQFF. The DNA of the CDR3 is TGTGCCAGCAGCTTTAATCGGGGTAGCTCCTACAATGAGCAGTTCTTC.

The chain carries TRBV4-1 and TRBJ1-5; TRBD1 is a possible D gene (6 bases). The V and J ends lost 4 bases and 4 bases respectively, with 17 bases between them. The CDR3 is 16 amino acids. The germline gives CDR1 MGHRA, CDR2 YSYEKL. The CDR3 spells CASSPEGGPQNQPQHF. Here the CDR3 DNA reads TGCGCCAGCAGCCCTGAGGGGGGACCCCAGAATCAGCCCCAGCATTTT.

This clone was recorded a few times. The chain is built from TRBV13 and TRBJ2-7, with D perhaps given as TRBD1 or TRBD2 (5 bases each). Germline V lookup: CDR1 PRHDT, CDR2 FYEKMQ (reference sequence). The CDR3 loop spans 13 amino acids. The V end was cut by 5 bases, the J end by 3 bases, with 11 bases between. The CDR3 here is CASSPGTNYEQYF. DNA for the CDR3: TGTGCCAGCAGCCCTGGGACGAACTACGAGCAGTACTTC.

The J gene is TRBJ2-3, the V gene TRBV5-1; tentatively, D is TRBD1 or TRBD2 (6 bases each). Germline V lookup: CDR1 SGHRS, CDR2 YFSETQ. The CDR3 length is 15 residues. V was trimmed by 2 bases and J by 4 bases, leaving 14 bases between them. The CDR3 protein is CASSLEGGIPDTQYF. The CDR3 DNA follows: TGCGCCAGCAGCTTAGAGGGGGGTATCCCAGATACGCAGTATTTT.

The chain is built from TRBV3-1 (or the pseudogene TRBV3-2) and TRBJ1-1; D possibly corresponds to TRBD1 (5 bases). The V gene's germline CDR1 is LGHDT and CDR2 YNNKEL (reference sequence). The CDR3 spans 17 residues. The V and J ends lost 4 bases and 3 bases respectively, with 21 bases between them. CDR3 residues: CASSLRGQGVRYTEAFF. The CDR3 DNA reads as TGTGCCAGCAGCCTTAGGGGCCAGGGTGTTCGGTACACTGAAGCTTTCTTT.